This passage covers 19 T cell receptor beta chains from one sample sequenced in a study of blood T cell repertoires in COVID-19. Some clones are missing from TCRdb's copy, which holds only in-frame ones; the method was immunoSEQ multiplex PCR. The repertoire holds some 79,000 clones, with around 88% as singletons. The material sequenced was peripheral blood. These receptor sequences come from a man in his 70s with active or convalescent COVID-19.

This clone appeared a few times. The DNA of the CDR3 is TGTGCCAGCAGCTTGGAAGGGAGGAACACTGAAGCTTTCTTT. It codes for CASSLEGRNTEAFF. The J gene is TRBJ1-1, the V gene TRBV5-6; D unclear. The V end was cut by 0 bases, the J end by 1 base, with 7 bases between. Germline CDR1 SGHDT, CDR2 YYEEEE. The CDR3 totals 14 residues.

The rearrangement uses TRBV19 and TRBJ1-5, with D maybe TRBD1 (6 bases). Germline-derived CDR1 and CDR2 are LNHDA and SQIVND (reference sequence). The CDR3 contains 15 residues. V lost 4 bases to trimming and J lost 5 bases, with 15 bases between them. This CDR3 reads CASSNTDRRDQPQHF. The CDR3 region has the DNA TGTGCCAGTAGTAATACCGACAGGCGGGATCAGCCCCAGCATTTT. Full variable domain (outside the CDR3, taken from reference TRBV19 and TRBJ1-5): DGGITQSPKYLFRKEGQNVTLSCEQNLNHDAMYWYRQDPGQGLRLIYYSQIVNDFQKGDIAEGYSVSREKKESFPLTVTSAQKNPTAFYLCASSNTDRRDQPQHFGDGTRLSIL.

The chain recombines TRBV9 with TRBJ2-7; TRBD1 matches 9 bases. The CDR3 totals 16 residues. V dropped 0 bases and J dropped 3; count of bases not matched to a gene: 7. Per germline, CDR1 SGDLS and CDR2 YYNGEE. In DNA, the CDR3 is TGTGCCAGCAGCGTAGATACTGGACAGGGGAGCTACGAGCAGTACTTC. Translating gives CASSVDTGQGSYEQYF.

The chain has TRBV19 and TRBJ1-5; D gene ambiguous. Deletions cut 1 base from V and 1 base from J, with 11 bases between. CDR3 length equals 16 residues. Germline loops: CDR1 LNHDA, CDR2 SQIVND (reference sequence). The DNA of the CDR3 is TGTGCCAGTAGTATAGGGAGACGTCTGAGCAATCAGCCCCAGCATTTT. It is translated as CASSIGRRLSNQPQHF.

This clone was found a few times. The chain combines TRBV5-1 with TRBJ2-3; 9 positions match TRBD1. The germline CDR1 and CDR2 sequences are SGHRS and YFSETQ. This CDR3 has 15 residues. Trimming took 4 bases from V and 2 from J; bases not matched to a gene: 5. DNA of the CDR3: TGCGCCAGCAGCCGGGGACAGGGCAACACAGATACGCAGTATTTT. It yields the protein CASSRGQGNTDTQYF. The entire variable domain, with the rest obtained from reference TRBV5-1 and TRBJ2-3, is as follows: KAGVTQTPRYLIKTRGQQVTLSCSPISGHRSVSWYQQTPGQGLQFLFEYFSETQRNKGNFPGRFSGRQFSNSRSEMNVSTLELGDSALYLCASSRGQGNTDTQYFGPGTRLTVL.

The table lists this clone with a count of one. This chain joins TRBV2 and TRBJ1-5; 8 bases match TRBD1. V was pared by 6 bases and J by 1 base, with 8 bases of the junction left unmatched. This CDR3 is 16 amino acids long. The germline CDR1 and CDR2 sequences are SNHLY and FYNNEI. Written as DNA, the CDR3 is TGTGCCAGCAGCTCCAGGGGGCGCTTGAGCAATCAGCCCCAGCATTTT. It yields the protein CASSSRGRLSNQPQHF.

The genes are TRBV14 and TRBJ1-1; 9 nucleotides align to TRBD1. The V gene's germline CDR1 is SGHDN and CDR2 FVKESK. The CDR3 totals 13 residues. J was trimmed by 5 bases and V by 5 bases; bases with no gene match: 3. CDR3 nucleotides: TGTGCCAGCAGCGGACAGGGGAGTACTGAAGCTTTCTTT. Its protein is CASSGQGSTEAFF.

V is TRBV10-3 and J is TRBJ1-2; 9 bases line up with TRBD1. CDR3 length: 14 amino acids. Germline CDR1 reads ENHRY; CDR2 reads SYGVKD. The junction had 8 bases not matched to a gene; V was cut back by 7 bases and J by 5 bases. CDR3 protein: CAITQDRGSYGYTF. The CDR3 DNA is TGTGCCATCACTCAGGACAGGGGAAGTTATGGCTACACCTTC.

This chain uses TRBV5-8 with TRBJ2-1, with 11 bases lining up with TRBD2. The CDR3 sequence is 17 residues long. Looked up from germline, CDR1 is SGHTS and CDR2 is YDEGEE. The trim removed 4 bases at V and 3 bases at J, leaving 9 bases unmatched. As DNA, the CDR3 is TGTGCCAGCAGCCCTAGAAGAGGGACTAGCGGCTACAATGAGCAGTTCTTC. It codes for CASSPRRGTSGYNEQFF.

CDR3 sequence: CASSQDLRTEAFF. DNA of the CDR3: TGTGCCAGCAGCCAAGATCTGCGAACTGAAGCTTTCTTT. The chain links TRBV4-2 to TRBJ1-1; no reliable D call. CDR3 length: 13 amino acids. Germline CDR1 LGHNA, CDR2 YNFKEQ. The V end was cut by 0 bases, the J end by 5 bases, with 7 bases between.

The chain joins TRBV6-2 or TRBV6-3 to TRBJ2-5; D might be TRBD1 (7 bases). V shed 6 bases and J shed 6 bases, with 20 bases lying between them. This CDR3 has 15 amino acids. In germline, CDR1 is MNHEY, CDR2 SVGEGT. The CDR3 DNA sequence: TGTGCCAGCAGCCCCTATCTGACTAGGGGGCAGACCCAGTACTTC. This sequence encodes CASSPYLTRGQTQYF.

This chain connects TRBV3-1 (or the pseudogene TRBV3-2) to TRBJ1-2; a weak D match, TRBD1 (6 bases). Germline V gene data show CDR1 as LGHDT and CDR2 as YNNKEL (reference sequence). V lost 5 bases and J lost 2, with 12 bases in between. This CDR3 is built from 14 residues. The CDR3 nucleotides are TGTGCCAGCAGCTCCCGAGACAGGAACTATGGCTACACCTTC. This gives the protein CASSSRDRNYGYTF.

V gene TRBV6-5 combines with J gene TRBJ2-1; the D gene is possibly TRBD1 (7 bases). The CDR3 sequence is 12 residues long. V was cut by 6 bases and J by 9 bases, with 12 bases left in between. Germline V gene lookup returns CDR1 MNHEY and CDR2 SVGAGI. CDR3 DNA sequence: TGTGCCAGCAGGGAGGGGGCGGGTGAGCAGTTCTTC. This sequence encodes CASREGAGEQFF.

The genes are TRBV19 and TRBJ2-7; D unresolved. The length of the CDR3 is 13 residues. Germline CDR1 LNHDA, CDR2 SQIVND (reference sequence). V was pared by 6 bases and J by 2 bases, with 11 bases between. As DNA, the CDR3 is TGTGCCAGTAGCCGGGTTGGCCCCTACGAGCAGTACTTC. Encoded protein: CASSRVGPYEQYF. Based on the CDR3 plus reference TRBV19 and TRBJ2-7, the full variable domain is DGGITQSPKYLFRKEGQNVTLSCEQNLNHDAMYWYRQDPGQGLRLIYYSQIVNDFQKGDIAEGYSVSREKKESFPLTVTSAQKNPTAFYLCASSRVGPYEQYFGPGTRLTVT.

The CDR3 region is CASSNPGGNTIYF. In DNA form, the CDR3 reads TGTGCCAGCAGCAATCCAGGTGGAAACACCATATATTTT. The chain joins TRBV11-1 to TRBJ1-3; unclear D gene. CDR3 length: 13 amino acids. V was cut by 5 bases and J by 3 bases, with 8 bases left in between. CDR1 is SGHAT, CDR2 FQDESV, per germline (reference sequence).

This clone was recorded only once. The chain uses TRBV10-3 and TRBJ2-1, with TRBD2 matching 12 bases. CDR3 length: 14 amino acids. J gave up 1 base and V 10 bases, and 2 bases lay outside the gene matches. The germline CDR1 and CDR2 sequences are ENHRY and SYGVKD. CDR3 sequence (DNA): TGTGCCACTAGCGGGGGGGGATCCTACAATGAGCAGTTCTTC. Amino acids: CATSGGGSYNEQFF.

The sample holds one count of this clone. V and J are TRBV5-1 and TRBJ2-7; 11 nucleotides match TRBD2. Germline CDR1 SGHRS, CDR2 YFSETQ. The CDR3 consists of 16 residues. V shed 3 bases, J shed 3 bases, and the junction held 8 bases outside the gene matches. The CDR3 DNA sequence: TGCGCCAGCAGCTCTACTCCGACTAGCGGGATCTACGAGCAGTACTTC. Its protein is CASSSTPTSGIYEQYF.

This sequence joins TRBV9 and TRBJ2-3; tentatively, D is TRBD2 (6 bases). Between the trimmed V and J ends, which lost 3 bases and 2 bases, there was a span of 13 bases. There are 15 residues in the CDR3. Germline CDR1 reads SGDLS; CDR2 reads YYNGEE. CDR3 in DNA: TGTGCCAGCAGCGCTGTAGCGGTTCACACAGATACGCAGTATTTT. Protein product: CASSAVAVHTDTQYF. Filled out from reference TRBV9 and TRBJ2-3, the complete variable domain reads DSGVTQTPKHLITATGQRVTLRCSPRSGDLSVYWYQQSLDQGLQFLIQYYNGEERAKGNILERFSAQQFPDLHSELNLSSLELGDSALYFCASSAVAVHTDTQYFGPGTRLTVL.

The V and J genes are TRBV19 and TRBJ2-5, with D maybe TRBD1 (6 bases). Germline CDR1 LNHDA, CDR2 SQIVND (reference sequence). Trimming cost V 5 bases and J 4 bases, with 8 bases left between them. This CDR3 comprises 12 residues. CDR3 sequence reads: CASSLGAETQYF. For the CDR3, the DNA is TGTGCCAGTAGTTTGGGGGCAGAGACCCAGTACTTC.